A selection of T cell receptor beta chains follows, all from one sample in a study of shared clonotypes between healthy human individuals. TCRdb's table, derived via immunoSEQ multiplex PCR, lists solely in-frame clones and lacks some. In the table there are approximately 2,300,000 clones, about nine tenths of which are singletons. The sample was naive CD4+ T cells from PBMCs. Receptor source: a man in his late teens or twenties in good health. Some clones in this sample may be carry-over from other donors' samples. The CDR3 runs from the conserved cysteine through the conserved F or W. The D gene is left open where the match is weak. Clone size is given for some rows only: seen once, a few or many times, or a class if the clone is expanded.

J gene	V gene	clone size	D gene	CDR3 DNA	CDR3 protein
TRBJ2-3	TRBV5-1	.	.	TGCGCCAGCAGTTCTCCCACAGATACGCAGTATTTT	CASSSPTDTQYF
TRBJ2-2	TRBV5-1	.	.	TGCGCCAGCAGCTTGGTAAGGGGAAACACCGGGGAGCTGTTTTTT	CASSLVRGNTGELFF
TRBJ2-7	TRBV5-1	once	TRBD2	TGCGCCAGCAGCTTGAGCGGGAAGAGCTCCTACGAGCAGTACTTC	CASSLSGKSSYEQYF
TRBJ1-4	TRBV4-3	.	.	TGCGCCAGCAGCCAAGGACCCATGGAGGAAAAACTGTTTTTT	CASSQGPMEEKLFF
TRBJ1-5	TRBV30	.	.	TGTGCCTGGGAGTCAGGGGTAACGAGCAATCAGCCCCAGCATTTT	CAWESGVTSNQPQHF
TRBJ1-3	TRBV5-5	.	.	TGTGCCAGCAGCTTTCTTGGGCCTGGAAACACCATATATTTT	CASSFLGPGNTIYF
TRBJ2-3	TRBV4-2	.	TRBD2	TGTGCCAGCAGCCACCGCGGGAGAGAGACAGATACGCAGTATTTT	CASSHRGRETDTQYF
TRBJ2-1	TRBV4-2	.	TRBD2	TGTGCCAGCAGCCAAGGAAGCGGGAGGGCCGAATACAATGAGCAGTTCTTC	CASSQGSGRAEYNEQFF
TRBJ2-1	TRBV6-5	.	TRBD2	TGTGCCAGCAGTTCCCTAAGCGGGATGAACAATGAGCAGTTCTTC	CASSSLSGMNNEQFF
TRBJ1-2	TRBV5-1	.	.	TGCGCCAGTCGCCGGACAGCGAACTATGGCTACACCTTC	CASRRTANYGYTF
TRBJ1-2	TRBV7-2	.	.	TGTGCCAGCAGCGGGGGTGCGCGGGTAGGAGGCTACACCTTC	CASSGGARVGGYTF
TRBJ1-3	TRBV7-9	.	TRBD1	TGTGCCAGCACGGCAGGGGGAGGAAACACCATATATTTT	CASTAGGGNTIYF
TRBJ1-3	TRBV30	.	.	TGTGCCTGGAGTGTACGTCGGGGAGCTGGAAACACCATATATTTT	CAWSVRRGAGNTIYF
TRBJ1-5	TRBV6-5	.	.	TGTGCCAGCAGTCCGACTAGCAATCAGCCCCAGCATTTT	CASSPTSNQPQHF
TRBJ1-2	TRBV28	.	.	TGTGCCAGCAGTTTAACTCCCAGCTATGGCTACACCTTC	CASSLTPSYGYTF
TRBJ1-1	TRBV5-6	.	.	TGTGCCAGCAGTTTGAGGTCGTTGAACACTGAAGCTTTCTTT	CASSLRSLNTEAFF
TRBJ1-5	TRBV15	.	.	TGTGCCACCAGCAGGGGCCGGAGGAATCAGCCCCAGCATTTT	CATSRGRRNQPQHF
TRBJ2-7	TRBV29-1	.	TRBD1	TGCAGCGTCCTAGCCAACAGGGGAGAGCAGTACTTC	CSVLANRGEQYF
TRBJ1-2	TRBV18	.	.	TGTGCCAGCTCACCACCGGGGGGAAACTATGGCTACACCTTC	CASSPPGGNYGYTF
TRBJ2-5	TRBV2	.	.	TGTGCCAGCAGTGTAGAGTCTAGCTCCGAGACCCAGTACTTC	CASSVESSSETQYF
TRBJ2-3	TRBV28	.	.	TGTGCCAGCAGTTGGCAGGGGGGACCGACAGATACGCAGTATTTT	CASSWQGGPTDTQYF
TRBJ2-2	TRBV9	.	.	TGTGCCAGCAGCGTAGGCACTACCACAACCGGGGAGCTGTTTTTT	CASSVGTTTTGELFF
TRBJ2-7	TRBV10-1	.	.	TGCGCCAGCAGTGAGGGGCCCTCCCTCGAGCAGTACTTC	CASSEGPSLEQYF
TRBJ2-1	TRBV7-3	.	.	TGTGCCAGCAGCTTAGGAAATGAGCAGTTCTTC	CASSLGNEQFF
TRBJ1-5	TRBV6-1	.	.	TGTGCCAGCAGTGGACCCACCCGGGTGACCCAGCATTTT	CASSGPTRVTQHF
TRBJ1-1	TRBV25-1	few	.	TGTGCCAGCAGTGAATACAAGGAAGCTTTCTTT	CASSEYKEAFF
TRBJ2-7	TRBV5-1	.	.	TGCGCCAGCAGCTTAGACGGTGGCAGCTCCACGCCCTACTTC	CASSLDGGSSTPYF
TRBJ2-5	TRBV28	.	.	TGTGCCAGCAGTACAGGGAGAAAGACCCAGTACTTC	CASSTGRKTQYF
TRBJ2-7	TRBV5-1	once	TRBD2	TGCGCCAGCAGCTTGGGACTAGCGGGGTTAGCTTACGAGCAGTACTTC	CASSLGLAGLAYEQYF
TRBJ1-5	TRBV7-9	few	.	TGTGCCAGCAGCCCAACTCAGGGGTTTAGCAATCAGCCCCAGCATTTT	CASSPTQGFSNQPQHF
TRBJ1-2	TRBV29-1	.	.	TGCAGCGTTGGCGGGGATTATGGCTACACCTTC	CSVGGDYGYTF
TRBJ1-1	TRBV30	.	.	TGTGCCTGGAGGTCATGGGGGGGGGAAGGCACTGAAGCTTTCTTT	CAWRSWGGEGTEAFF
TRBJ1-2	TRBV29-1	.	TRBD1	TGCAGCGTGGACAGGGAGGCGGGCTACACCTTC	CSVDREAGYTF
TRBJ1-5	TRBV6-6	.	.	TGTGCCAGCAGTTATAGTCAGGGCTATCAGCCCCAGCATTTT	CASSYSQGYQPQHF
TRBJ2-5	TRBV6-1	.	TRBD2	TGTGCCAGCAGTGAAGGCGGGTGGGGACTAGCTCCCGCTCAAAGAGAGACCCAGTACTTC	CASSEGGWGLAPAQRETQYF
TRBJ1-2	TRBV27	.	TRBD1	TGTGCCAGCAGTTCACGGGACAGGGTAGGGGTTGGCTACACCTTC	CASSSRDRVGVGYTF
TRBJ2-7	TRBV6-5	.	TRBD1	TGTGCCAGCAGTTACTTGCCAGGGGGCTACGAGCAGTACTTC	CASSYLPGGYEQYF
TRBJ2-7	TRBV6-5	.	TRBD2	TGTGCCAGCAGTTACATGGCGGGAGGCCTCCCCTACGAGCAGTACTTC	CASSYMAGGLPYEQYF
TRBJ1-1	TRBV10-3	.	TRBD1	TGTGCCATCACCAGACAGGGGGTGGACACTGAAGCTTTCTTT	CAITRQGVDTEAFF
TRBJ2-1	TRBV7-9	.	.	TGTGCCAGCAGCTTAAAAGGGACCAGCTCCTACAATGAGCAGTTCTTC	CASSLKGTSSYNEQFF
TRBJ2-2	TRBV5-5	.	.	TGTGCCAGCATACTGATACCGACAGGGAACACCGGGGAGCTGTTTTTT	CASILIPTGNTGELFF
TRBJ1-1	TRBV29-1	.	TRBD1	TGCAGCGTGGGACAGGGCGTGAACACTGAAGCTTTCTTT	CSVGQGVNTEAFF
TRBJ2-3	TRBV2	.	TRBD1	TGTGCCAGCAGTGTCGGGACAGGGGATACGCAGTATTTT	CASSVGTGDTQYF
TRBJ2-4	TRBV19	.	.	TGTGCCAGTAGTATGGGGGCCGCCAAAAACATTCAGTACTTC	CASSMGAAKNIQYF
TRBJ2-5	TRBV2	.	TRBD2	TGTGCCAGCAGTTCCGGGACTAGCGGCCTACCTGGGGAGACCCAGTACTTC	CASSSGTSGLPGETQYF
TRBJ2-5	TRBV4-3	.	TRBD2	TGCGCCAGCAGTCCAGGACTAGCGGGGGGGGAAGAGACCCAGTACTTC	CASSPGLAGGEETQYF
TRBJ2-2	TRBV28	few	TRBD2	TGTGCCAGCAGTTCATACAGCGGGAGGGCCACCGGGGAGCTGTTTTTT	CASSSYSGRATGELFF
TRBJ2-5	TRBV5-1	.	.	TGCGCCAGCAGCTTGGGAGGAGCGGGCTCCCAAGAGACCCAGTACTTC	CASSLGGAGSQETQYF
TRBJ1-4	TRBV6-1	.	.	TGTGCCAGCAGTGAACTGGGGAGTCACCGTGCAACTAATGAAAAACTGTTTTTT	CASSELGSHRATNEKLFF
TRBJ2-1	TRBV5-1	.	.	TGCGCCAGCAGCTTGGGCAGGGGAGGAAACAATGAGCAGTTCTTC	CASSLGRGGNNEQFF
TRBJ1-2	TRBV7-9	.	.	TGTGCCAGCAGCCCCCTCCAGCCCCCAGGCTACACCTTC	CASSPLQPPGYTF
TRBJ1-1	TRBV7-2	.	.	TGTGCCAGCAGCTTTTTCGGGCCTGACACTGAAGCTTTCTTT	CASSFFGPDTEAFF
TRBJ2-1	TRBV5-8	once	TRBD2	TGTGCCAGCAGCGACGCTCGGACTAGACTGGATGAGCAGTTCTTC	CASSDARTRLDEQFF
TRBJ1-5	TRBV9	.	.	TGTGCCAGCAGCCCAGGTCCGTCGAATCAGCCCCAGCATTTT	CASSPGPSNQPQHF
TRBJ2-7	TRBV30	.	.	TGTGCCTGGAGTGTCTCCCTGTACGAGCAGTACTTC	CAWSVSLYEQYF
TRBJ1-2	TRBV28	.	TRBD1	TGTGCCAGCAGTCTCACCTCCGGGACAGGCATCTATGGCTACACCTTC	CASSLTSGTGIYGYTF